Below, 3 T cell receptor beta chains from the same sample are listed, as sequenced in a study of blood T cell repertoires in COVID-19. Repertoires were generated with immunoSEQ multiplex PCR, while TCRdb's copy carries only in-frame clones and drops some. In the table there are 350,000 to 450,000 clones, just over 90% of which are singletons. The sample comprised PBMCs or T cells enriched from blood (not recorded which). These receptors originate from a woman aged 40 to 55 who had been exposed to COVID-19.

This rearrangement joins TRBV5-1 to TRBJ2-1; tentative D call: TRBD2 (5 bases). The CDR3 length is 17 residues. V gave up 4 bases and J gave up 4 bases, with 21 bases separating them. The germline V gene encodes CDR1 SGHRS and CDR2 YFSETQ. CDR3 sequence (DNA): TGCGCCAGCAGCCTTGGGAGTGGGGTGCTTCCTTACAATGAGCAGTTCTTC. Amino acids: CASSLGSGVLPYNEQFF.

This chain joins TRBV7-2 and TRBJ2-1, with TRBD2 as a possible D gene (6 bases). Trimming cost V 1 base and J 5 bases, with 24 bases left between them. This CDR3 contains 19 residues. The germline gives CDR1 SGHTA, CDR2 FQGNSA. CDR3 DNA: TGTGCCAGCAGCTTAGTTGGGTCTGTCGGGCTAGCGAACGACAATGAGCAGTTCTTC. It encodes CASSLVGSVGLANDNEQFF.

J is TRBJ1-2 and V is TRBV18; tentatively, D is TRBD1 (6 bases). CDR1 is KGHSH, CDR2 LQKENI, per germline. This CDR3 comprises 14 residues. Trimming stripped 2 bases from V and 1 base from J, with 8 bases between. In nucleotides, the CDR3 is TGTGCCAGCTCACCAAGACAGGTTAACTATGGCTACACCTTC. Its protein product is CASSPRQVNYGYTF.